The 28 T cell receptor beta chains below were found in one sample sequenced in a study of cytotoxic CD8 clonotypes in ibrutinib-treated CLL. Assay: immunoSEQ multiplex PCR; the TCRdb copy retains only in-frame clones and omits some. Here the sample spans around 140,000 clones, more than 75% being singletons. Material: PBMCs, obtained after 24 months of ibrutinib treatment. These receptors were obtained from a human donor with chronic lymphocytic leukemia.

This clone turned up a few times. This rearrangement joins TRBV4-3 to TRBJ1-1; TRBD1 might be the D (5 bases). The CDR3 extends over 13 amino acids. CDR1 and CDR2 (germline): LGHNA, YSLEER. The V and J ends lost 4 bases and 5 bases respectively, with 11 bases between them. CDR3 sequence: CASSLREGTEAFF. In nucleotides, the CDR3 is TGCGCCAGCAGCCTTCGGGAGGGGACTGAAGCTTTCTTT.

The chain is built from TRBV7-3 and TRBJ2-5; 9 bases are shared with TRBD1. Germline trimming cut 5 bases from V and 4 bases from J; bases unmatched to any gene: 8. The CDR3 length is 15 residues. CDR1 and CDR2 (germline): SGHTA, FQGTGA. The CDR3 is CASSRGLTGGETQYF. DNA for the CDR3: TGTGCCAGCAGCCGGGGCCTGACAGGGGGAGAGACCCAGTACTTC.

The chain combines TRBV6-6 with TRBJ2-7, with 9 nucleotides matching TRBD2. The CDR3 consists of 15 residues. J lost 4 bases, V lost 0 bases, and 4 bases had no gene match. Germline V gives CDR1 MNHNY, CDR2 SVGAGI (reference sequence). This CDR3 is CASSYSRLAGYEQYF. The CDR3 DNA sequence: TGTGCCAGCAGTTACTCGAGGCTAGCGGGGTACGAGCAGTACTTC.

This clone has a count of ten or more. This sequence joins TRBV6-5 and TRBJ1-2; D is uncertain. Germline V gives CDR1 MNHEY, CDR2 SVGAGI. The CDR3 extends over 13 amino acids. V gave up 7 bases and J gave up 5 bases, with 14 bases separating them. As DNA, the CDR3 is TGTGCCAGCACCTCCATGGGAGGATATGGCTACACCTTC. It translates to CASTSMGGYGYTF.

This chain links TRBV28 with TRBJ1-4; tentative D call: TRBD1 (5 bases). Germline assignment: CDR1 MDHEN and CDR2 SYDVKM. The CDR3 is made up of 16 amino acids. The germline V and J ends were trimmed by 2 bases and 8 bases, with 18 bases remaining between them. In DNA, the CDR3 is TGTGCCAGCAGTTTACGGTGGGACCCCCGTGGGGAAAAACTGTTTTTT. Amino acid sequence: CASSLRWDPRGEKLFF.

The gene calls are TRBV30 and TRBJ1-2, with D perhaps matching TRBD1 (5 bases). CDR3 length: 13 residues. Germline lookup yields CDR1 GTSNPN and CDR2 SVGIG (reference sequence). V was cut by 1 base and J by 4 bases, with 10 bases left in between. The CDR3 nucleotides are TGTGCCTGGAGTGGGGGCAGGCTCTATGGCTACACCTTC. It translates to CAWSGGRLYGYTF.

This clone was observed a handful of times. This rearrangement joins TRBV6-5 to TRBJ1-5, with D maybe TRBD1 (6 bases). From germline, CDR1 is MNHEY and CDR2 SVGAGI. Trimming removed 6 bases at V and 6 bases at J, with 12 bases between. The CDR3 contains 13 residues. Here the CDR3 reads CASRSTQGQPQHF. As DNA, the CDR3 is TGTGCCAGCAGATCCACACAGGGTCAGCCCCAGCATTTT.

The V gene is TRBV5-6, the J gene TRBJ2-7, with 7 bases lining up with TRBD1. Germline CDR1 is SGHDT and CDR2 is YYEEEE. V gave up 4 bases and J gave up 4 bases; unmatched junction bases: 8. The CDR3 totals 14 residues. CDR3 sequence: CASSPSRDSYEQYF. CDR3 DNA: TGTGCCAGCAGCCCGTCCCGGGACAGTTACGAGCAGTACTTC.

CDR3 nucleotides: TGCGCCAGCAGCCAAGTTGGACAGAGCTATGGCTACACCTTC. Protein product: CASSQVGQSYGYTF. The chain links TRBV4-3 to TRBJ1-2; TRBD1 is a possible D gene (6 bases). The germline V gene encodes CDR1 LGHNA and CDR2 YSLEER. V lost 1 base to trimming and J lost 4 bases, with 10 bases between them. CDR3 length: 14 amino acids.

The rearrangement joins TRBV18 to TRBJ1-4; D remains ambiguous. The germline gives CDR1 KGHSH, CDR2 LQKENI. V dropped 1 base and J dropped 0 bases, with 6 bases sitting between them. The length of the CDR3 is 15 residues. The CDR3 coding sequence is TGTGCCAGCTCACCACGGGAGGCAACTAATGAAAAACTGTTTTTT. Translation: CASSPREATNEKLFF.

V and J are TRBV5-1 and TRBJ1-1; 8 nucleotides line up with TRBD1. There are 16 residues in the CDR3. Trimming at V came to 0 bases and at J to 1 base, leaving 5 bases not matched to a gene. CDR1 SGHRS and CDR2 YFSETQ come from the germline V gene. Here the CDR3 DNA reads TGCGCCAGCAGCTTGGGCCCAGGGGGCCGGAACACTGAAGCTTTCTTT. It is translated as CASSLGPGGRNTEAFF.

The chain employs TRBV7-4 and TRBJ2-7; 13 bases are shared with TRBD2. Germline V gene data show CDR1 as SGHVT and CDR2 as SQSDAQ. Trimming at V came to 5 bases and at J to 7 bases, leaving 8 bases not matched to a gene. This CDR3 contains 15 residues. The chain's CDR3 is CASSPRTSGSGEQYF. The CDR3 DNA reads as TGTGCCAGCAGCCCCCGGACTAGCGGGAGTGGTGAGCAGTACTTC.

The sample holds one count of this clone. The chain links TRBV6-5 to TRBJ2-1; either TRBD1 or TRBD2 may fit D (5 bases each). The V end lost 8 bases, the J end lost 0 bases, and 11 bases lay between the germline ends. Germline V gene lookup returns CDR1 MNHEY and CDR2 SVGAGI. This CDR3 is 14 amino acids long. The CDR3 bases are TGTGCCAGCTCCCCGGGGCTCTCCTACAATGAGCAGTTCTTC. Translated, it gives CASSPGLSYNEQFF.

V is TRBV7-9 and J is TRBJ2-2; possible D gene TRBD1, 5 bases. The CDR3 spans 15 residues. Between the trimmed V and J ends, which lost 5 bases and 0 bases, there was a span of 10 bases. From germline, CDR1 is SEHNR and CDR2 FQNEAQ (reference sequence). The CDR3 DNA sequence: TGTGCCAGCAGCCCCCGGACAACGAACACCGGGGAGCTGTTTTTT. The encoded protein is CASSPRTTNTGELFF.

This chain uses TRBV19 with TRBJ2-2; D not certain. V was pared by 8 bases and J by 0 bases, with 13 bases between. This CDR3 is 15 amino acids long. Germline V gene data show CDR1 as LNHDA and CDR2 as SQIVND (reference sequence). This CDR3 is CASARSGTNTGELFF. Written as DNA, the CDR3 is TGTGCCAGTGCCCGCAGTGGCACGAACACCGGGGAGCTGTTTTTT.

The chain's CDR3 is CAWTSDRAYGYTF. CDR3 nucleotide sequence: TGTGCCTGGACGAGCGACAGGGCTTATGGCTACACCTTC. The V and J genes are TRBV30 and TRBJ1-2, with 7 bases identical to TRBD1. Germline CDR1 and CDR2: GTSNPN and SVGIG (reference sequence). The CDR3 is 13 residues long. With V trimmed by 4 bases and J by 5 bases, 7 bases remained unmatched. Variable domain in full (rest from reference TRBV30 and TRBJ1-2): SQTIHQWPATLVQPVGSPLSLECTVEGTSNPNLYWYRQAAGRGLQLLFYSVGIGQISSEVPQNLSASRPQDRQFILSSKKLLLSDSGFYLCAWTSDRAYGYTFGSGTRLTVV.

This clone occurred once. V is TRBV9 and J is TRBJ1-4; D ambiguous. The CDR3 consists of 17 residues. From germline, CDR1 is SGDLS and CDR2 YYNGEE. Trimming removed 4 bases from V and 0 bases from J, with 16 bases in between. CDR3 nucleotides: TGTGCCAGCAGCCCTCAGCCGTTGTCAACAACTAATGAAAAACTGTTTTTT. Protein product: CASSPQPLSTTNEKLFF.

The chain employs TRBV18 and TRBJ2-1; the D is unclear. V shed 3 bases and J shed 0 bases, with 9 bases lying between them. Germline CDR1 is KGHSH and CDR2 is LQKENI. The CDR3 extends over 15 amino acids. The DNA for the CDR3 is TGTGCCAGCTCACCCCGTGGGTCCTCCTACAATGAGCAGTTCTTC. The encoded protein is CASSPRGSSYNEQFF.

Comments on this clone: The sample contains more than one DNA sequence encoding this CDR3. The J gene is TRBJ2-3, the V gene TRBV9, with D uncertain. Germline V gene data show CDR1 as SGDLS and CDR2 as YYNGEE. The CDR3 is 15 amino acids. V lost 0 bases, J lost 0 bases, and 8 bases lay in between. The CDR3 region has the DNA TGTGCCAGCAGCGTAGGGACGGTTAGCACAGATACGCAGTATTTT. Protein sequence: CASSVGTVSTDTQYF.

CDR3 sequence: CASSKAPEQYF. The DNA of the CDR3 is TGTGCCAGCAGCAAAGCACCCGAGCAGTACTTC. This chain connects TRBV21-1 to TRBJ2-7. TRBV21-1 is a recognized pseudogene. This CDR3 has 11 residues.

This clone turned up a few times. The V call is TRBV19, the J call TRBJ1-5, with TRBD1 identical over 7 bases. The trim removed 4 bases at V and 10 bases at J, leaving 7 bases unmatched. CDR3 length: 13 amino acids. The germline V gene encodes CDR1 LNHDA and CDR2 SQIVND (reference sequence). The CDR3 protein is CASSRQGGNPQHF. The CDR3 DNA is TGTGCCAGTAGTAGACAGGGTGGGAATCCCCAGCATTTT. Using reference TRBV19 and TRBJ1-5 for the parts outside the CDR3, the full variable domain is DGGITQSPKYLFRKEGQNVTLSCEQNLNHDAMYWYRQDPGQGLRLIYYSQIVNDFQKGDIAEGYSVSREKKESFPLTVTSAQKNPTAFYLCASSRQGGNPQHFGDGTRLSIL.

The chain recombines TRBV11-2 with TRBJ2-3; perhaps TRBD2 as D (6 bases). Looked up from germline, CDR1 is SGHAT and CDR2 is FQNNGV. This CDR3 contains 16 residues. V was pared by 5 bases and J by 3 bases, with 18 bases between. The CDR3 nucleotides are TGTGCCAGCAGCCCCGGCGGGTCCAGCGGGACAGATACGCAGTATTTT. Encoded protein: CASSPGGSSGTDTQYF. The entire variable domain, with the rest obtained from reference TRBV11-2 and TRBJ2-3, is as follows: EAGVAQSPRYKIIEKRQSVAFWCNPISGHATLYWYQQILGQGPKLLIQFQNNGVVDDSQLPKDRFSAERLKGVDSTLKIQPAKLEDSAVYLCASSPGGSSGTDTQYFGPGTRLTVL.

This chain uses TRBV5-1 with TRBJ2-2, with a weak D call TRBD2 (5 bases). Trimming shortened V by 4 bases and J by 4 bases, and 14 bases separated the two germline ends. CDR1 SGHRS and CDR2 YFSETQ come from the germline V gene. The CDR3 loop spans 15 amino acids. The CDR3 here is CASSPNQRGTGELFF. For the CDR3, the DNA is TGCGCCAGCAGCCCAAATCAACGGGGCACCGGGGAGCTGTTTTTT.

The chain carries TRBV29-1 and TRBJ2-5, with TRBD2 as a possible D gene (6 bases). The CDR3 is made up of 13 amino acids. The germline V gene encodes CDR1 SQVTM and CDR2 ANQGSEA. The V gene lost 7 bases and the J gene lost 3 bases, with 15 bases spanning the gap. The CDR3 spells CSAGRDSKETQYF. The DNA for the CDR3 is TGCAGCGCCGGAAGGGACTCGAAAGAGACCCAGTACTTC. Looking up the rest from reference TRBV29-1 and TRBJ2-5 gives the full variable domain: SAVISQKPSRDICQRGTSLTIQCQVDSQVTMMFWYRQQPGQSLTLIATANQGSEATYESGFVIDKFPISRPNLTFSTLTVSNMSPEDSSIYLCSAGRDSKETQYFGPGTRLLVL.

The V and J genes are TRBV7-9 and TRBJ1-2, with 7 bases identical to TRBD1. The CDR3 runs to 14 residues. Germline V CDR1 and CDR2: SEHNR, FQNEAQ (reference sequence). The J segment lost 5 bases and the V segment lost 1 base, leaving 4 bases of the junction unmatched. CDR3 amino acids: CASSLEGAWYGYTF. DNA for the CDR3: TGTGCCAGCAGCTTAGAGGGGGCTTGGTATGGCTACACCTTC.

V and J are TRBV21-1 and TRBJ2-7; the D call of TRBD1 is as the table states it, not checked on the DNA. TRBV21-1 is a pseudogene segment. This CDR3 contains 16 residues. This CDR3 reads CASSKTQTGTAYEQYF. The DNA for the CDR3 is TGTGCCAGCAGCAAAACGCAAACCGGGACAGCCTACGAGCAGTACTTC.

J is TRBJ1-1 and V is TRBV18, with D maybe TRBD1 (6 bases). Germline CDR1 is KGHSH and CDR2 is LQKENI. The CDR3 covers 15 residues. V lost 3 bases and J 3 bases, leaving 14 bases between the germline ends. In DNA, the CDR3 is TGTGCCAGCTCACCCGGGGGGCTCCGGGACACTGAAGCTTTCTTT. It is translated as CASSPGGLRDTEAFF.

CDR3 protein: CASSLLDTIYF. CDR3 bases: TGTGCCAGCAGCTTACTTGACACCATATATTTT. This rearrangement joins TRBV7-8 to TRBJ1-3; D is unresolved. CDR3 length: 11 residues. Germline loops: CDR1 SGHVS, CDR2 FQNEAQ. Trimming left V 2 bases short and J 8 bases short, with 4 bases between.